The clone carrying this T cell receptor (beta chain) has a count of ten or more. The target antigen is unknown. These data originate in a study of response to subunit inactivated influenza vaccine. TCRdb independently ran MiXCR on the RT-PCR reads; one entry per CDR3 protein. The table includes 550,000 to 600,000 distinct CDR3 sequences, about 11% detected once. The CDR3 runs 15 residues. CDR1 is MDHEN and CDR2 is SYDVKM in the germline V gene. The V end lost 5 bases, the J end lost 4 bases, and 15 bases lay between the germline ends. Study findings and constraints: Authors suggested each seasonal influenza vaccination recruits few new T cells.

The rearrangement joins TRBV28 to TRBJ2-1; D assignment may be TRBD1 or TRBD2 (7 bases each). This sequence was found in a man aged 50-59 years who received an inactivated influenza vaccine. The input for sequencing was PBMCs from blood, taken on the day of vaccination. The CDR3 sequence: CASSIQGGNYNEQFF. DNA of the CDR3: TGTGCCAGCAGTATTCAGGGGGGGAATTACAATGAGCAGTTCTTC. The full variable domain, in which reference TRBV28 and TRBJ2-1 provide the parts outside the CDR3, is DVKVTQSSRYLVKRTGEKVFLECVQDMDHENMFWYRQDPGLGLRLIYFSYDVKMKEKGDIPEGYSVSREKKERFSLILESASTNQTSMYLCASSIQGGNYNEQFFGPGTRLTVL.